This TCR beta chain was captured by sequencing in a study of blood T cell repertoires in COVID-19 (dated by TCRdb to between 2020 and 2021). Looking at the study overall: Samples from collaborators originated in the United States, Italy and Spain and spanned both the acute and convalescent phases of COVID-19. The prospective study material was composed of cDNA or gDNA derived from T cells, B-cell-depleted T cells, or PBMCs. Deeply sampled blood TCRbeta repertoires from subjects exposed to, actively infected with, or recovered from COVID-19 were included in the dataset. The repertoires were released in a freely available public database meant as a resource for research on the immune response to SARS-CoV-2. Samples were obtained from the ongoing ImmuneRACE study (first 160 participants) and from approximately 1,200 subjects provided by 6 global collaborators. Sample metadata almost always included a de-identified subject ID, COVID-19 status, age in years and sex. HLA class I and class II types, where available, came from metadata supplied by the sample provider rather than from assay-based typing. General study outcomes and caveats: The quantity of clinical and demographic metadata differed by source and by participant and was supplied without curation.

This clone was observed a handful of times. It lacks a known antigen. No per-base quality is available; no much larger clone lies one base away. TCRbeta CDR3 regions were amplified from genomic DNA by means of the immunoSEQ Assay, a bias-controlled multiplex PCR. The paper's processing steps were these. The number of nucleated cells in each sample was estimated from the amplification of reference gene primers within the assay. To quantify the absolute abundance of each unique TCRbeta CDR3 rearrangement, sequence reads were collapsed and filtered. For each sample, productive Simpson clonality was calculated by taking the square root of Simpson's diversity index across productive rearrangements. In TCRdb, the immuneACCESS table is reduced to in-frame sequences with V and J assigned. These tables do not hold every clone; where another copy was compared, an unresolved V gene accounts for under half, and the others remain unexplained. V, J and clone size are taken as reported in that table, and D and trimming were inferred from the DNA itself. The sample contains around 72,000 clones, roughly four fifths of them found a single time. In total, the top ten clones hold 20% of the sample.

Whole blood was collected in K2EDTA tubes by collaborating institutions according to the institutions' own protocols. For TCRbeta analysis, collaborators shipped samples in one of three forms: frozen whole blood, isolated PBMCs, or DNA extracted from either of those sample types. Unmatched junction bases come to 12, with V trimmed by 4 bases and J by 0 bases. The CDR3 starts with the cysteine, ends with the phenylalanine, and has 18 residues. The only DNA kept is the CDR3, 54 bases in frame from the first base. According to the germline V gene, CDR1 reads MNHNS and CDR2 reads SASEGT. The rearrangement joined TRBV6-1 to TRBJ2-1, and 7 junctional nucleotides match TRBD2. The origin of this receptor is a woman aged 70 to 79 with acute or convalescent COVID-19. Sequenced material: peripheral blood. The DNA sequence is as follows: TGTGCCAGCAGTGGTGGCGGGAGTTCTCGGAGCTCCTACAATGAGCAGTTCTTC. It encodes CASSGGGSSRSSYNEQFF.